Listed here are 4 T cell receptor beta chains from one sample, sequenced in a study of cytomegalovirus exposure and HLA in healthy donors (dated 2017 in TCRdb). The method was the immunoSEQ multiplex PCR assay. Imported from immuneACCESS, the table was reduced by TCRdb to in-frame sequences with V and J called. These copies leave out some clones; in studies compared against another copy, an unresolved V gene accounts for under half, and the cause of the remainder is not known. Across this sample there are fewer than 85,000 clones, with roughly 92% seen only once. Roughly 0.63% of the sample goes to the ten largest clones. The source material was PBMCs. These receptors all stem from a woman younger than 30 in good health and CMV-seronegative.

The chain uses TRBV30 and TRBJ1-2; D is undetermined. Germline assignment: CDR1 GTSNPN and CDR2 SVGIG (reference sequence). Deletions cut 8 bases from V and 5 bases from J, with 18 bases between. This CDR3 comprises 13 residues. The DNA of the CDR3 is TGTGCCCGCTGGACTCCTCCGACATATGGCTACACCTTC. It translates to CARWTPPTYGYTF.

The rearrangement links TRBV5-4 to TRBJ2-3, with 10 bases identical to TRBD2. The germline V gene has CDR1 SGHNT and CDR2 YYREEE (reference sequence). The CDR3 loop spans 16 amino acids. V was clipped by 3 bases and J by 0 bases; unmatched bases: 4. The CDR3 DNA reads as TGTGCCAGCAGCTGGAGGACTAGCGGCAGCACAGATACGCAGTATTTT. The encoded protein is CASSWRTSGSTDTQYF. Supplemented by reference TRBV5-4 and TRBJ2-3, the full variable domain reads ETGVTQSPTHLIKTRGQQVTLRCSSQSGHNTVSWYQQALGQGPQFIFQYYREEENGRGNFPPRFSGLQFPNYSSELNVNALELDDSALYLCASSWRTSGSTDTQYFGPGTRLTVL.

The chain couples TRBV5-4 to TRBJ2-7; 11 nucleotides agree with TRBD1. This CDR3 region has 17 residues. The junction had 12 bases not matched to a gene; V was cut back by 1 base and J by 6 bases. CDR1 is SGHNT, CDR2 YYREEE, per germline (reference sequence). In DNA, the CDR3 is TGTGCCAGCAGCTTGTCTCTGGGTACCGGGACAGGGGGCGAGCAGTACTTC. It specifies CASSLSLGTGTGGEQYF.

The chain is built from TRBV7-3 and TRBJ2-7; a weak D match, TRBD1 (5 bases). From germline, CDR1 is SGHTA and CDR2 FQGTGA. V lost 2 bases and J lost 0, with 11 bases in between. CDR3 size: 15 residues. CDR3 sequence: CASSLFGQGSYEQYF. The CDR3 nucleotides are TGTGCCAGCAGCTTATTCGGGCAGGGCTCCTACGAGCAGTACTTC.